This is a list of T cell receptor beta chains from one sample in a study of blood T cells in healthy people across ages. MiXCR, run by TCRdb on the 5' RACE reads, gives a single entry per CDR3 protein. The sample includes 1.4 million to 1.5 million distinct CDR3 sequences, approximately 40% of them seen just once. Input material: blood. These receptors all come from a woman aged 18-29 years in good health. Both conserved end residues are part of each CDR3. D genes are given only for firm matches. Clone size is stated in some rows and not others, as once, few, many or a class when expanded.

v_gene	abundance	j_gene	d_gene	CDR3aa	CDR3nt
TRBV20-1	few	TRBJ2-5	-	CSARADYNEQYF	TGCAGTGCTAGAGCCGACTACAATGAGCAGTACTTC
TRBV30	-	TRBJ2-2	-	CAWSGTSSNTGELFF	TGTGCCTGGAGTGGGACATCCTCGAACACCGGGGAGCTGTTTTTT
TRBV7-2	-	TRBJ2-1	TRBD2	CASRQPGLVGEQFF	TGTGCCAGCAGACAACCGGGACTAGTGGGTGAGCAGTTCTTC
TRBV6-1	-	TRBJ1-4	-	CASSEMGAWAYNEKLFF	TGTGCCAGCAGTGAGATGGGGGCGTGGGCTTATAATGAAAAACTGTTTTTT
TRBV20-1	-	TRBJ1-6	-	CSTETSSYNSPLHF	TGCAGTACGGAGACGAGCTCCTATAATTCACCCCTCCACTTT
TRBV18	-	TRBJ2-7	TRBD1	CASSPRRTGDPYEQYF	TGTGCCAGCTCACCACGGAGGACAGGGGACCCCTACGAGCAGTACTTC
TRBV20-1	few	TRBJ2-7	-	CSARVDGAGEWQQYF	TGCAGTGCTAGAGTGGATGGGGCCGGCGAATGGCAGCAGTACTTC
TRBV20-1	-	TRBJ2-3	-	CSAGLTASTDTQYF	TGCAGTGCGGGACTGACAGCAAGCACAGATACGCAGTATTTT
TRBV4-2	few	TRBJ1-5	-	CASSQAYQGGQPQHF	TGTGCCAGCAGCCAAGCTTACCAGGGCGGACAGCCCCAGCATTTT
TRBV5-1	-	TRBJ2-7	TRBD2	CASSWRLAAVEGEQYF	TGCGCCAGCAGCTGGCGACTAGCCGCCGTGGAGGGGGAGCAGTACTTC
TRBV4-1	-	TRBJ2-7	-	CASSQDLRGYEQYF	TGCGCCAGCAGCCAAGATCTGAGAGGCTACGAGCAGTACTTC